This TCR beta chain was sequenced in a study of cytomegalovirus exposure and HLA in healthy donors. At the level of the study: Out of approximately 170 million T cells, an earlier analysis found about 100 million unique TCR beta sequences in total.

Note on this clone: Antigen unknown.

Use of 60 Vbeta and 13 Jbeta primers characterized the PCR. Assay: immunoSEQ multiplex PCR; the TCRdb copy retains only in-frame clones and omits some. The table lists over 150,000 clones, over 75% of them singletons, with about 2.5% in the top ten. The CDR3 covers 14 residues. The germline V gene has CDR1 SGDLS and CDR2 YYNGEE. Trimming took off 2 bases at V and 1 base at J, with 9 bases between the two ends. Notes on the study in general: Prior analysis indicated that the majority of TCR beta V segments exhibited productivity approximately 87% or approximately 30% of the time. The authors considered a cluster of highly shared sequence variants likely to be a sequencing artifact.

Input material: PBMCs. The TCR comes from a male donor in good health and CMV-seronegative. The rearrangement joins TRBV9 to TRBJ1-1; the D gene is possibly TRBD1 (5 bases). The CDR3 sequence is CASSVAGKNTEAFF. The CDR3 DNA sequence: TGTGCCAGCAGCGTGGCAGGGAAGAACACTGAAGCTTTCTTT.